This TCR beta chain came from a study of identical twins (dated by TCRdb to 2016 to 2018). Context from the whole study: The study deep-sequenced TCR alpha and beta repertoires from monozygotic twins, unrelated adults of various ages and cord blood to test whether fetal clonotypes persist. To rule out contamination, the twin experiments were replicated at different times with different library preparation protocols. The investigation overall reported the following: Zero-insertion analyses could be partly confounded by invariant T cells such as MAIT and iNKT, although diverse VJ usage argued against such confounding for most clonotypes. Because the same donors could not be followed over many years, conclusions were based on cross-sectional statistical analysis. Compared with coincidental sharing between unrelated individuals, an excess of low generation-probability sequences was observed among out-of-frame TCR alpha sequences shared between twins. In monozygotic twins, recombination models systematically underestimated out-of-frame TCR alpha sharing, but the models matched the sharing seen between unrelated individuals. Excess twin sharing in beta out-of-frame sequences was weaker because fewer shared sequences lowered the signal-to-noise ratio. Abundant cord blood beta clonotypes had fewer insertions, young adult naive repertoires showed a similar but weaker trend, and memory repertoires showed no such trend.

V is shortened by 2 bases, J by 3 bases, and the region joining them spans 14 bases. The germline V gene specifies SGHVS as CDR1 and FNYEAQ as CDR2. The cysteine opens and the phenylalanine closes a CDR3 of 15 amino acids. This entry keeps only the CDR3 DNA: 45 bases, framed from base 1. This clonotype appeared a few times. Its antigen is still unknown. No base qualities exist here, and no much larger clone lies one base off it. The method was 5' RACE. This sample was sequenced with an Illumina HiSeq 2000. A universal primer binding site was introduced by template switching, and a unique molecular identifier was present in the final cDNA, enabling accurate counting of TCR cDNA molecules. First-strand cDNA for TCR alpha and beta chains was synthesized from specific primers in the conserved constant-segment region. To control for contamination, every cDNA library carried two barcodes: a SMART-Mk sample barcode plus Illumina barcodes. TruSeq adapter sequences and Illumina sample barcodes were added in two successive PCR steps. The TCR alpha and beta cDNA libraries were sequenced on the Illumina HiSeq platform using custom primers. Concerning the study's data processing: Unique molecular identifiers were extracted from raw reads with MiGEC, and CDR3 positions were determined with MiXCR. Recombination models were inferred per individual with the repgenHMM and IGoR tools using an EM algorithm. Shared clonotypes were analyzed with the tcR package in R, and sharing was normalized by the product of cloneset sizes. To study raw recombination without the effects of thymic and clonal selection, out-of-frame nonproductive sequences were analyzed. The raw public reads went through TCRdb reprocessing: fastp at Q25, MiXCR clone calling, in-frame beta chains kept. Each record represents a unique CDR3 protein, reported with the most common genes and DNA among its rows. These V and J calls rely on TCRdb rather than the paper's analysis. Recorded for this sample are 250,000 to 300,000 distinct CDR3 sequences; approximately 8.3% of them occurred a single time. The ten largest clonotypes hold 3% of the sample.

Every donor in the study was a healthy Caucasian. The twin cohort consisted of three pairs of female monozygotic twins, all aged roughly 18 to 29 years. Positive isolation kits from Invitrogen were used to isolate the CD4+ and CD8+ T cell populations. In addition, the sample was reused for a study of yellow fever vaccine responses in identical twins. The second study's authors report: The authors reported that the T cell response to vaccination in identical twins appeared partly convergent and partly personalized. Focusing on identical twins, the study followed the T cell clones that responded to the vaccine, and did so with precision.

Rearrangement joined TRBV7-6 to TRBJ2-7; the D element might be TRBD1 or TRBD2, as each aligns at 5 bases. The sequencing input was CD8+ T cells sorted from blood. This receptor was taken from a woman in her late teens or twenties in good health. The CDR3 is CASSLFGEGDYEQYF. The DNA is TGTGCCAGCAGCTTATTCGGGGAAGGGGACTACGAGCAGTACTTC. The entire variable domain, with the stretches around the CDR3 drawn from the reference TRBV7-6 and TRBJ2-7 proteins, is GAGVSQSPRYKVTKRGQDVALRCDPISGHVSLYWYRQALGQGPEFLTYFNYEAQQDKSGLPNDRFSAERPEGSISTLTIQRTEQRDSAMYRCASSLFGEGDYEQYFGPGTRLTVT.